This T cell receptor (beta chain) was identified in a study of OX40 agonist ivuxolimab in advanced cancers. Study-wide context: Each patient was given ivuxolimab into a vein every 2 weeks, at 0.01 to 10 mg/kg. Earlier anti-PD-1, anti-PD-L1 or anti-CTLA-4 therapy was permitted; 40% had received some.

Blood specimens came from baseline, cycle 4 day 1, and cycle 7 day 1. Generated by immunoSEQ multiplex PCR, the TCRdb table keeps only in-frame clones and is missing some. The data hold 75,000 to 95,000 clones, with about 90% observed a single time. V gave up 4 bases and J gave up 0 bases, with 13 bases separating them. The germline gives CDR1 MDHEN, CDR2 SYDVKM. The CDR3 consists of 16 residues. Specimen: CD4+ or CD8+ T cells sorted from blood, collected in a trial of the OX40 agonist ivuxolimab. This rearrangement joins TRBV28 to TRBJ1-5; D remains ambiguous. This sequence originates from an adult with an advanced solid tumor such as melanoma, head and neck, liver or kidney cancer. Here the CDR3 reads CASSSPFLSSNQPQHF. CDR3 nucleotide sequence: TGTGCCAGCAGTTCCCCCTTTTTAAGTAGCAATCAGCCCCAGCATTTT.